The clone carrying this T cell receptor (beta chain) was picked up a small number of times. This specimen comes from a study of response to subunit inactivated influenza vaccine. One entry per CDR3 protein results from TCRdb running MiXCR on the RT-PCR reads. The profile shows hundreds of thousands of distinct CDR3 sequences, 14% of them singletons. Trimming cost V 7 bases and J 4 bases, with 16 bases left between them. Germline V gene lookup returns CDR1 MNHNS and CDR2 SASEGT. The CDR3 is made up of 14 amino acids. The sample was PBMCs from blood, taken 14 to 15 days before vaccination. The J gene is TRBJ1-2, the V gene TRBV6-1, with D unclear. The sequence was collected from a man aged 50 to 59 who received an inactivated influenza vaccine. CDR3 region: CASTEPTPGYGYTF. As DNA, the CDR3 is TGTGCCAGCACCGAACCCACCCCGGGCTATGGCTACACCTTC.